The T cell receptor (beta chain) described here comes from a study of chemoradiotherapy in HPV16-positive cancers. The wider study: Functional T-cell assays on a couple of HPV16-positive patients' cells defined candidate HPV-specific clones and common TCR motifs. The study, taken as a whole, reports: Candidate HPV-specific clones and E7-related TCR motifs grew in tumor during treatment. Functional assays defining HPV-specific T cells used only a couple of HPV16-positive patients.

As to this clone: No antigen is known for it.

Assay: immunoSEQ multiplex PCR; the TCRdb copy retains only in-frame clones and omits some. The sample records around 11,000 clones, more than 85% being singletons. After removal of 7 bases from V and 6 bases from J, the junction contained 15 bases not matched to a gene. This CDR3 has 17 amino acids. CDR1 and CDR2 (germline): SNHLY, FYNNEI. The TCR originated in a human donor with HPV-associated anogenital cancer. This chain joins TRBV2 and TRBJ2-2; 9 bases agree with TRBD2. The sequencing here drew on blood, taken from a patient who underwent chemoradiotherapy. The CDR3 DNA is TGTGCCAGCAAGGCCGATAGGCGGGGGGGCCGAGCCGGGGAGCTGTTTTTT. Protein sequence: CASKADRRGGRAGELFF.